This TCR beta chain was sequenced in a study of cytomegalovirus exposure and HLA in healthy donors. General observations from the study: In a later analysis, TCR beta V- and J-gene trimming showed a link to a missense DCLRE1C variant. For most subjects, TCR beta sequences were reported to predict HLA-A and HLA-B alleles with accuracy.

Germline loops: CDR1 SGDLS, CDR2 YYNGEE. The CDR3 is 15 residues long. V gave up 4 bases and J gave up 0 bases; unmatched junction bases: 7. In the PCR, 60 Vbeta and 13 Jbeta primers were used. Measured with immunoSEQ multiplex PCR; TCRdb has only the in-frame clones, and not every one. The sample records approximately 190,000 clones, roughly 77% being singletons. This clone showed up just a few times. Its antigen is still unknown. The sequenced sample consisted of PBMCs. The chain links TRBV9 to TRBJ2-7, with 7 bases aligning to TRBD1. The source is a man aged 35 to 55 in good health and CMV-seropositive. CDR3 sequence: CASSPTGAHSYEQYF. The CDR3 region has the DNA TGTGCCAGCAGCCCAACAGGGGCCCACTCCTACGAGCAGTACTTC.